This T cell receptor (beta chain) comes out of a study of blood T cell repertoires in COVID-19. Study-level information: Nucleic acid was either cDNA or gDNA, and it came from T cells, B-cell-depleted T cells, or PBMCs.

Participants' own reports of clinical history determined their cohort assignment. Original analysis: For nucleated cells, counts were estimated from reference gene primer amplification. Some clones are missing from TCRdb's copy, which holds only in-frame ones; the method was immunoSEQ multiplex PCR. Clone size and the V and J calls come from that table; the DNA yielded D and trimming. The repertoire has about 210,000 clones, about nine tenths of them found once; the top ten carry about a tenth. V lost 7 bases to trimming and J lost 0 bases, with 15 bases between them. This CDR3 is built from 14 residues. Germline-derived CDR1 and CDR2 are SQVTM and ANQGSEA.

The sequenced material came from PBMCs or T cells enriched from blood (not recorded which). The chain couples TRBV29-1 to TRBJ1-2, with D hard to call. The TCR comes from a man between 18 and 35 years old with acute COVID-19. The CDR3 is CSARGSDSNYGYTF. DNA of the CDR3: TGCAGCGCCCGGGGTAGTGACTCTAACTATGGCTACACCTTC.